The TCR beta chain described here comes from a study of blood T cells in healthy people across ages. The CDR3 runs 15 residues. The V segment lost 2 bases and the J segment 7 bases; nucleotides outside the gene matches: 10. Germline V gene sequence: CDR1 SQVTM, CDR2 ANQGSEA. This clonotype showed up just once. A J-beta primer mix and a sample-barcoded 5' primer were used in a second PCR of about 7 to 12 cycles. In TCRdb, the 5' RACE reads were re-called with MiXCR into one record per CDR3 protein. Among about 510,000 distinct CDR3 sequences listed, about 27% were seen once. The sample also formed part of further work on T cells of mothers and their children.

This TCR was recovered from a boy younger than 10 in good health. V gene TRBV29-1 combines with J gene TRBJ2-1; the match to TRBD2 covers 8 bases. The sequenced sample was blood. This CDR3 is CSVETYGGAGNEQFF. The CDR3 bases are TGCAGCGTTGAAACATACGGGGGGGCCGGTAATGAGCAGTTCTTC.